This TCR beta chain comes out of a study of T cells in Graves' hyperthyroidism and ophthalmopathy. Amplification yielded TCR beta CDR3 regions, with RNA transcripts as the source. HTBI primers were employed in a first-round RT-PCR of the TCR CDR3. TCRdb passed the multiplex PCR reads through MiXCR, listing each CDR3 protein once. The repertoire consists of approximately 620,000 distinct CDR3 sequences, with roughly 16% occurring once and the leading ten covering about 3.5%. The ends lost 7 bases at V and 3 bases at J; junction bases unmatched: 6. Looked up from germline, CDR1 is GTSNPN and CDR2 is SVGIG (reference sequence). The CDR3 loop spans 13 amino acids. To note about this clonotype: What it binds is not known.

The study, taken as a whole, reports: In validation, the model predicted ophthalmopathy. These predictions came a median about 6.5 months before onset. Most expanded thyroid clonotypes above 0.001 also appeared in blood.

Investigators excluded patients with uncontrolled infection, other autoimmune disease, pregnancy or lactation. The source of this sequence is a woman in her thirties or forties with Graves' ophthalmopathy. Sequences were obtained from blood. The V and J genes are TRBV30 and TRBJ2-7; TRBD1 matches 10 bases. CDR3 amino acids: CASGGTGVYEQYF. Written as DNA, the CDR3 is TGTGCCTCCGGGGGGACAGGGGTCTACGAGCAGTACTTC.